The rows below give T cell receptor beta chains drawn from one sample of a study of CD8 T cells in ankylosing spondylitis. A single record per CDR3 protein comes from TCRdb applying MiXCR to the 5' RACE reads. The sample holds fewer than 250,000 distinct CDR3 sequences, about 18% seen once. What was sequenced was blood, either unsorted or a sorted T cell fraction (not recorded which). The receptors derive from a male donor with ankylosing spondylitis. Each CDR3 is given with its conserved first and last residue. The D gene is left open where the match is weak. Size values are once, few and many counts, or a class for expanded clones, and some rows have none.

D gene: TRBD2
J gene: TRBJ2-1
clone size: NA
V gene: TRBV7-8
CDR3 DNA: TGTGCCAGCAGCTCGACCCCCACTAGCGAGAATGAGCAGTTCTTC
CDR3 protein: CASSSTPTSENEQFF

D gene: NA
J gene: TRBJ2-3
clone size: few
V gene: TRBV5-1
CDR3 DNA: TGCGCCAGCAGCCCTATTAGTGTCCGCACAGATACGCAGTATTTT
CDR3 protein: CASSPISVRTDTQYF

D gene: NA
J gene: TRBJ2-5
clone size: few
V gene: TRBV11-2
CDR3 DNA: TGTGCCAGCATGGCGGGGCCGCGAGAGACCCAGTACTTC
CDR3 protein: CASMAGPRETQYF

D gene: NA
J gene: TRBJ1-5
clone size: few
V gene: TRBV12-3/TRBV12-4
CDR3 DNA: TGTGCCAGCAGCCGGGACTATAGCAATCAGCCCCAGCATTTT
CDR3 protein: CASSRDYSNQPQHF

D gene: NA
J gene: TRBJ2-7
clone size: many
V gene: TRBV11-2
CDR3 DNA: TGCGCCAGCAGCTTGGAGGCGGGGACCTACGAGCAGTACTTC
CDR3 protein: CASSLEAGTYEQYF

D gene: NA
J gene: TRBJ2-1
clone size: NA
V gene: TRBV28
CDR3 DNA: TGTGCCAGCAGTTTAGGAGGGTTCCGGTACAATGAGCAGTTCTTC
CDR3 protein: CASSLGGFRYNEQFF

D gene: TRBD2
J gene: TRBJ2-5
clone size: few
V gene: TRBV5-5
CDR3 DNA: TGTGCCAGCAGCTTCTACCCGGGGGGGGAAGAGACCCAGTACTTC
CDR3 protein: CASSFYPGGEETQYF

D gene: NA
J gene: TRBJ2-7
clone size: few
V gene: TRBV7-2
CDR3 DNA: TGTGCCAGCAGCTTTGCCACTGGCTCCTACGAGCAGTACTTC
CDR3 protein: CASSFATGSYEQYF

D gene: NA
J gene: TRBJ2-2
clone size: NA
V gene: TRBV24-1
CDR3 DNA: TGTGCCACCAGTGATTTGCATTCGGCAGGGTGGAACACCGGGGAGCTGTTTTTT
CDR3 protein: CATSDLHSAGWNTGELFF

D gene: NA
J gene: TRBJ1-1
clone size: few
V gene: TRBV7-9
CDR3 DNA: TGTGCCAGCAGCTCCGAGGGAGGGGATTCTATGAACACTGAAGCTTTCTTT
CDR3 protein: CASSSEGGDSMNTEAFF

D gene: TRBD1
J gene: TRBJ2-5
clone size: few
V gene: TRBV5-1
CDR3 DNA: TGCGCCAGCAGCACCGGACAGGGTCAAGAGACCCAGTACTTC
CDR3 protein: CASSTGQGQETQYF

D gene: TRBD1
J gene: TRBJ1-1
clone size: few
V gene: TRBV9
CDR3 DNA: TGTGCCAGCAGCCCAGGGGGACAGGGGAGAACTGAAGCTTTCTTT
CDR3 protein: CASSPGGQGRTEAFF

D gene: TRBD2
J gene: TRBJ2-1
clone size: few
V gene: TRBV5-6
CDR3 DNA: TGTGCCAGCAGCGGGGAAACTAGCGGGGATTACAATGAGCAGTTCTTC
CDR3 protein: CASSGETSGDYNEQFF

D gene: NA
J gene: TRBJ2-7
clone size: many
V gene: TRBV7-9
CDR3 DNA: TGTGCCAGCAGCTTAGTACCTGCATACGAGCAGTACTTC
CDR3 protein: CASSLVPAYEQYF

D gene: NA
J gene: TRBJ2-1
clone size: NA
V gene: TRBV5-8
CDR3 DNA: TGTGCCAGCAGCTTGCGTCATAGTGAATATCGATACAATGAGCAGTTCTTC
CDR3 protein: CASSLRHSEYRYNEQFF

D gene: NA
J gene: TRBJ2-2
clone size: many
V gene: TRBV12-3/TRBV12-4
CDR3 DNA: TGTGCCAGCAGCCAACTAGTCGCCGGGGAGCTGTTTTTT
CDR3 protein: CASSQLVAGELFF

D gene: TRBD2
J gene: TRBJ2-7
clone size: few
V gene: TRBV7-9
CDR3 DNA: TGTGCCAGCAGCTTAGAGACTAGCCCAAGAGAGCAGTACTTC
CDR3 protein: CASSLETSPREQYF

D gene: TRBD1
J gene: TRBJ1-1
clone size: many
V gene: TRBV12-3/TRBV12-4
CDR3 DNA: TGTGCCAGCACCTGGACAGGGACCCTTGAAGCTTTCTTT
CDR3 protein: CASTWTGTLEAFF

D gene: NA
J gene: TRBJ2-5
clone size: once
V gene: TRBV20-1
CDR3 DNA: TGCAGTGCTAGATCACTCCGGGTCTCAATGCGGGAGACCCAGTACTTC
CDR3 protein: CSARSLRVSMRETQYF

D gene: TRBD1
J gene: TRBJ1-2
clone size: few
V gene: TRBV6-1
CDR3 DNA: TGTGCCAGCAGTGAAGTGGCAGGGGGCATTGGGTATGGCTACACCTTC
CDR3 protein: CASSEVAGGIGYGYTF

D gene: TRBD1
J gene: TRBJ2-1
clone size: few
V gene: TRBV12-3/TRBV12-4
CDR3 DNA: TGTGCCAGCACGCCGGGACAGATAAACAATGAGCAGTTCTTC
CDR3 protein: CASTPGQINNEQFF

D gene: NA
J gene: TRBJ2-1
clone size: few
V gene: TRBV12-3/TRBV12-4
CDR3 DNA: TGTGCCAGCAGTTTAGGACTGGGAATGAATGAGCAGTTCTTC
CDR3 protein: CASSLGLGMNEQFF

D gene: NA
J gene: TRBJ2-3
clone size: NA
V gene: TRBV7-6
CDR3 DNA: TGTGCCAGCAGCTTAATATTAGATCCTAGCACAGATACGCAGTATTTT
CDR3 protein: CASSLILDPSTDTQYF

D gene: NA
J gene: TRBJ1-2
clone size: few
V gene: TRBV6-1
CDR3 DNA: TGTGCCAGCAGTGAACCGTCCGCCTACTATGGCTACACCTTC
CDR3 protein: CASSEPSAYYGYTF

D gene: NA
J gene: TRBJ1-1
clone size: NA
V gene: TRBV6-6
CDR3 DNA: TGTGCCAGCAGCAACGAGGAGAACACTGAAGCTTTCTTT
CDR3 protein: CASSNEENTEAFF

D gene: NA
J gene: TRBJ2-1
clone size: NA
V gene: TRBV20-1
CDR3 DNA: TGCAGTGCTAGAGATCAACTCTTTTCCTACAATGAGCAGTTCTTC
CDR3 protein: CSARDQLFSYNEQFF

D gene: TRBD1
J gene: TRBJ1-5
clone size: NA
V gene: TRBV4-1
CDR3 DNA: TGCGCCAGCAGCCCCGGGACAGGGGGCACTCAGCCCCAGCATTTT
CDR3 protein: CASSPGTGGTQPQHF

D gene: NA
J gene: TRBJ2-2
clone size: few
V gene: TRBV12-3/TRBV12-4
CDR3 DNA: TGTGCCAGCAGTTTAATTGTTCGGCAGACCAACACCGGGGAGCTGTTTTTT
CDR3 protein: CASSLIVRQTNTGELFF

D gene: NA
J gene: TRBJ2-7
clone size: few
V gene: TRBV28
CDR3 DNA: TGTGCCAGCAGTTTACACGACCCCGCCATCGAGCAGTACTTC
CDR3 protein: CASSLHDPAIEQYF

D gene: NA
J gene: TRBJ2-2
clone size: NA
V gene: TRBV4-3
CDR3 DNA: TGCGCCAGCAGCCAAGGGGACGCGGAGTCGAACACCGGGGAGCTGTTTTTT
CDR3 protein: CASSQGDAESNTGELFF

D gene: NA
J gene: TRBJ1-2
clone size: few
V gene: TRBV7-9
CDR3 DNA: TGTGCCAGCAGCGGGGAGTTGGATGGCTACACCTTC
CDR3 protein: CASSGELDGYTF

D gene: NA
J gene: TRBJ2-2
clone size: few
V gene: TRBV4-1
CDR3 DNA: TGCGCCAGCAGCCGGGACATTTCGAACACCGGGGAGCTGTTTTTT
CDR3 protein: CASSRDISNTGELFF

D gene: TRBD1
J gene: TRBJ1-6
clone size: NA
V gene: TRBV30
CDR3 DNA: TGTGCCTGGGCCGGGACAGGGAATTCACCCCTCCACTTT
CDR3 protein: CAWAGTGNSPLHF

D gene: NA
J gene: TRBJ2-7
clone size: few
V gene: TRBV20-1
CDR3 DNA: TGCAGTGCCCAGAGCGGTCTCTCCTACGAGCAGTACTTC
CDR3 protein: CSAQSGLSYEQYF

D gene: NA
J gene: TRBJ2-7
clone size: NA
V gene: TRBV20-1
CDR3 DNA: TGCAGTGCTAGAGATCTAGACGGATTGGGCGAGCAGTACTTC
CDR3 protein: CSARDLDGLGEQYF

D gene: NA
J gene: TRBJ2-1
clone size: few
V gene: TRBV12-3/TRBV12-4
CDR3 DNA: TGTGCCAGCAGTTTGAGGGGACGGTCGGATGAGCAGTTCTTC
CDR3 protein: CASSLRGRSDEQFF

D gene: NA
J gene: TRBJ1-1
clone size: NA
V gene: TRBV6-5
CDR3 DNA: TGTGCCAGCAGTTACTCGATGGAAGGGTGGGGGCGTAACACTGAAGCTTTCTTT
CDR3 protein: CASSYSMEGWGRNTEAFF

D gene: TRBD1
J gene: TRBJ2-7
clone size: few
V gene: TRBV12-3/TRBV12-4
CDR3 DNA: TGTGCCAGCAGTTGGGGAGACAGGGACGAGCAGTACTTC
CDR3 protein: CASSWGDRDEQYF

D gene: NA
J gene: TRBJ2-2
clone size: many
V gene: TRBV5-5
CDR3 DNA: TGTGCCAGCAGCTTGGTTGGCGCCACCGGGGAGCTGTTTTTT
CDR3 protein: CASSLVGATGELFF

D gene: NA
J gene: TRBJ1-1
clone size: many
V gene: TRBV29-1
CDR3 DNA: TGCAGCGTTGGTGAAGGCCGGTACACTGAAGCTTTCTTT
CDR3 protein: CSVGEGRYTEAFF

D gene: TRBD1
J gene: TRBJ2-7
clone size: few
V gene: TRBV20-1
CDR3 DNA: TGCAGTGCTAGAGGAACTCGGGACAGGGTCTCCTACGAGCAGTACTTC
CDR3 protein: CSARGTRDRVSYEQYF

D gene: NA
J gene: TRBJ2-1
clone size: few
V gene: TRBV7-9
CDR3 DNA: TGTGCCAGCAGCTTATACGGCAATGAGCAGTTCTTC
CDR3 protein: CASSLYGNEQFF

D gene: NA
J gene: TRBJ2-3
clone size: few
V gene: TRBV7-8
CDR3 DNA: TGTGCCAGCAGCCTAGTTGGCTATTTGAGCACAGATACGCAGTATTTT
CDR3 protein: CASSLVGYLSTDTQYF

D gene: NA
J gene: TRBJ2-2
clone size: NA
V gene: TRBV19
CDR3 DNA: TGTGCCAGTAGTATGTCTTACACCGGGGAGCTGTTTTTT
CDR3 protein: CASSMSYTGELFF

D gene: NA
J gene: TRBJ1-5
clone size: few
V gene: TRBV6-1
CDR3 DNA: TGTGCCAGCAACTATTGGACCATCAATCAGCCCCAGCATTTT
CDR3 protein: CASNYWTINQPQHF

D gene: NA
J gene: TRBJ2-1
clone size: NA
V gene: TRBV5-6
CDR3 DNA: TGTGCCAGCAGCTTGGCGCCTGATACCTACAATGAGCAGTTCTTC
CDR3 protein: CASSLAPDTYNEQFF